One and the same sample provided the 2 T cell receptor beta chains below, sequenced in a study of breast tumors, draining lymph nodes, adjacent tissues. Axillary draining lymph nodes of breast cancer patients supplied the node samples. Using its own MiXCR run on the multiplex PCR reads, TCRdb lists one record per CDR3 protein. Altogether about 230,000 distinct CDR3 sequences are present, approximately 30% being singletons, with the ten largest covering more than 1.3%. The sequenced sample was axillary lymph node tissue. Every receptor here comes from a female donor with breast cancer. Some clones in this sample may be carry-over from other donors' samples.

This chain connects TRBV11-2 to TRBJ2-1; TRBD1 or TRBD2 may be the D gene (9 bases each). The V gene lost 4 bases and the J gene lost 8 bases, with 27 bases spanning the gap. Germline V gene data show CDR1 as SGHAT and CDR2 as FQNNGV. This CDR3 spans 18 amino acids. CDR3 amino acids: CASSSPRDRVAGADEQFF. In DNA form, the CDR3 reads TGTGCCAGCAGCTCCCCGCGGGACAGGGTAGCGGGAGCAGATGAGCAGTTCTTC.

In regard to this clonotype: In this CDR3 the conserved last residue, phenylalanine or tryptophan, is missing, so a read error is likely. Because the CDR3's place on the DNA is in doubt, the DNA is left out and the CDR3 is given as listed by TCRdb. This chain's CDR3 is CSARGSPTPTSST. This chain uses TRBV20-1 with TRBJ2-7; TRBD2, the table's D call, lacks a check against the DNA. Including both end residues, the CDR3 is 13 amino acids long. Germline-derived CDR1 and CDR2 are DFQATT and SNEGSKA (reference sequence).